The 21 T cell receptor beta chains below come from one sample, sequenced in a study. Each CDR3 protein is one row after TCRdb ran MiXCR on the 5' RACE reads. The sample contains 60,000 to 65,000 distinct CDR3 sequences, about 22% of which appear only once. Sequencing used memory CD4+ T cells sorted from a lymph node. The subset was: memory CD4+ T cells, CD4+CD45RO+CD25-. All receptors come from a female donor with breast cancer.

The chain combines TRBV20-1 with TRBJ2-1; D not certain. This CDR3 comprises 16 residues. The germline V gene encodes CDR1 DFQATT and CDR2 SNEGSKA (reference sequence). V gave up 6 bases and J gave up 4 bases, with 22 bases separating them. DNA for the CDR3: TGCAGTGCCACCAAGACCGGGTCCCTCTTATACAATGAGCAGTTCTTC. Its protein product is CSATKTGSLLYNEQFF.

This clonotype was seen at least ten times. The V and J genes are TRBV5-1 and TRBJ1-1; no reliable D call. Between the trimmed V and J ends, which lost 2 bases and 0 bases, there was a span of 8 bases. The length of the CDR3 is 14 residues. Germline CDR1 is SGHRS and CDR2 is YFSETQ. The CDR3 spells CASSLETMNTEAFF. The CDR3 DNA sequence: TGCGCCAGCAGCTTAGAAACGATGAACACTGAAGCTTTCTTT.

The chain employs TRBV29-1 and TRBJ1-2; 12 bases align to TRBD1. Trimming removed 4 bases from V and 8 bases from J; junction bases left unmatched: 2. Per germline, CDR1 SQVTM and CDR2 ANQGSEA. This CDR3 region has 12 residues. The CDR3 coding sequence is TGCAGCGTTGGGGACAGGGGGCAGGGCTACACCTTC. The encoded protein is CSVGDRGQGYTF.

The chain joins TRBV5-1 to TRBJ2-4; TRBD2 agrees at 13 bases. Germline lookup yields CDR1 SGHRS and CDR2 YFSETQ. V gave up 3 bases and J gave up 6 bases; unmatched junction bases: 12. CDR3 length: 18 amino acids. As DNA, the CDR3 is TGCGCCAGCAGCTCCCAGACTAGCGGGAGGCCCGAGGGAAACATTCAGTACTTC. This codes for CASSSQTSGRPEGNIQYF.

This clonotype was seen many times. This chain uses TRBV6-6 with TRBJ1-2; D uncertain. The CDR3 length is 13 residues. Germline loops: CDR1 MNHNY, CDR2 SVGAGI (reference sequence). V lost 6 bases and J 0 bases, leaving 8 bases between the germline ends. The CDR3 protein is CASSPTANYGYTF. The CDR3 nucleotides read TGTGCCAGCAGCCCGACTGCTAACTATGGCTACACCTTC.

The chain uses TRBV6-6 and TRBJ1-5; D not certain. The V gene lost 4 bases and the J gene lost 0 bases, with 10 bases spanning the gap. Germline-derived CDR1 and CDR2 are MNHNY and SVGAGI (reference sequence). This CDR3 is built from 15 residues. The CDR3 coding sequence is TGTGCCAGCAGTTGGGGATCCAATAGCAATCAGCCCCAGCATTTT. It encodes CASSWGSNSNQPQHF.

A few counts support this clonotype. This sequence joins TRBV20-1 and TRBJ2-3; no reliable D call. V shed 6 bases and J shed 2 bases, with 9 bases lying between them. The germline V gene has CDR1 DFQATT and CDR2 SNEGSKA (reference sequence). This CDR3 spans 12 amino acids. As DNA, the CDR3 is TGCAGTGCCCTAACACTCACAGATACGCAGTATTTT. It encodes CSALTLTDTQYF.

This clonotype has just one count. The chain combines TRBV28 with TRBJ2-5, with TRBD2 as a possible D gene (6 bases). There are 13 residues in the CDR3. Germline CDR1 and CDR2: MDHEN and SYDVKM. V was shortened by 4 bases and J by 5 bases, with 11 bases between the two germline ends. CDR3 region: CASSSGSSETQYF. The CDR3 nucleotides are TGTGCCAGCAGTTCCGGGAGCTCGGAGACCCAGTACTTC.

The chain combines TRBV20-1 with TRBJ2-7, with 8 bases that match TRBD2. Germline CDR1 is DFQATT and CDR2 is SNEGSKA (reference sequence). The CDR3 runs to 14 residues. The junction had 5 bases not matched to a gene; V was cut back by 0 bases and J by 4 bases. CDR3 region: CSARDRGGRYEQYF. The CDR3 region has the DNA TGCAGTGCTAGAGATCGGGGGGGGCGATACGAGCAGTACTTC.

With respect to this clonotype: A much larger clonotype is one base distant, so this may be a read error. The V gene is TRBV20-1, the J gene TRBJ1-5; D is possibly TRBD1 (6 bases). Germline V CDR1 and CDR2: DFQATT, SNEGSKA (reference sequence). This CDR3 spans 17 amino acids. With 0 bases removed from V and 4 bases from J, the gap between germline ends came to 19 bases. The CDR3 DNA reads TGCAGTGCTAGAGATCCAAGACTGGGGGCTTCTAATCAGCCCCAGCATTTT. Its protein product is CSARDPRLGASNQPQHF.

This clonotype has a handful of counts. Compared with germline, one end of the junction differs, possibly owing to a read error. The genes are TRBV7-9 and TRBJ2-3; D is possibly TRBD2 (6 bases). CDR3 length: 11 amino acids. CDR1 is SEHNR, CDR2 FQNEAQ, per germline (reference sequence). For the CDR3, the DNA is TGTGCCAGCGGTCCGGAGGGGACGCCGTATTTT. It encodes CASGPEGTPYF.

The chain joins TRBV7-8 to TRBJ2-2; 13 positions match TRBD2. The CDR3 is 18 amino acids. The V gene end was trimmed by 0 bases and the J gene end by 7 bases; junction bases not matched to a gene: 8. Germline V gives CDR1 SGHVS, CDR2 FQNEAQ. In DNA form, the CDR3 reads TGTGCCAGCAGCTTAGCAGGACTAGCGGGAGTCCTACACGGGGAGCTGTTTTTT. This codes for CASSLAGLAGVLHGELFF. Based on the CDR3 plus reference TRBV7-8 and TRBJ2-2, the full variable domain is GAGVSQSPRYKVAKRGQDVALRCDPISGHVSLFWYQQALGQGPEFLTYFQNEAQLDKSGLPSDRFFAERPEGSVSTLKIQRTQQEDSAVYLCASSLAGLAGVLHGELFFGEGSRLTVL.

For this clonotype: The missing conserved phenylalanine or tryptophan at the end of this CDR3 makes a read error likely. J is TRBJ1-2 and V is TRBV5-6; TRBD1 is a possible D gene (6 bases). V lost 2 bases, J lost 8 bases, and 19 bases lay in between. The germline CDR1 and CDR2 sequences are SGHDT and YYEEEE. The length of the CDR3 is 15 residues. CDR3 coding DNA: TGTGCCAGCAGCTTTCTGACCAGGGGAGAGTTCGGCTACACCCTC. This gives the protein CASSFLTRGEFGYTL.

This clonotype was counted many times. This sequence joins TRBV5-1 and TRBJ1-1; 9 bases map to TRBD1. The germline gives CDR1 SGHRS, CDR2 YFSETQ. This CDR3 has 15 amino acids. With V trimmed by 4 bases and J by 5 bases, 9 bases remained unmatched. The CDR3 loop reads CASSGIGQGLTEAFF. In DNA form, the CDR3 reads TGCGCCAGCAGCGGTATTGGACAGGGGTTAACTGAAGCTTTCTTT.

Comment on this clonotype: The junction does not match germline at one end; this may be a read error. The J gene is TRBJ2-1, the V gene TRBV29-1; D is undetermined. The CDR3 runs to 12 residues. Germline V gene sequence: CDR1 SQVTM, CDR2 ANQGSEA. Here the CDR3 reads CCVLPARNEQFF. CDR3 DNA sequence: TGCTGCGTTCTTCCAGCTCGCAATGAGCAGTTCTTC.

The rearrangement links TRBV19 to TRBJ2-6; D is undetermined. CDR1 and CDR2 from the germline V gene are LNHDA and SQIVND (reference sequence). Trimming shortened V by 6 bases and J by 2 bases, and 5 bases separated the two germline ends. CDR3 length: 13 residues. The CDR3 sequence: CASRVAGANVLTF. In DNA, the CDR3 is TGTGCCAGTAGGGTAGCTGGGGCCAACGTCCTGACTTTC.

This clonotype was recorded a few times. This chain connects TRBV7-3 to TRBJ2-7; D is undetermined. The germline CDR1 and CDR2 sequences are SGHTA and FQGTGA. This CDR3 region has 14 residues. V was trimmed by 3 bases and J by 3 bases, leaving 12 bases between them. The CDR3 loop reads CASSFGFGDYEQYF. The CDR3 region has the DNA TGTGCCAGCAGCTTTGGTTTCGGCGACTACGAGCAGTACTTC.

This clonotype showed up just a few times. The chain couples TRBV12-3 or TRBV12-4 to TRBJ2-2, with D possibly being TRBD2 (6 bases). Trimming left V 7 bases short and J 6 bases short, with 18 bases between. This CDR3 is 15 amino acids long. The CDR3 sequence is CASTPPSGWAGELFF. In DNA form, the CDR3 reads TGTGCCAGCACCCCCCCGAGCGGGTGGGCCGGGGAGCTGTTTTTT.

This clonotype has more than one count but fewer than ten. J is TRBJ1-1 and V is TRBV3-1, with TRBD1 as a possible D gene (6 bases). Between the trimmed V and J ends, which lost 4 bases and 0 bases, there was a span of 12 bases. CDR1 LGHDT and CDR2 YNNKEL come from the germline V gene (reference sequence). This CDR3 has 15 residues. The CDR3 sequence is CASSLGGNLNTEAFF. Written as DNA, the CDR3 is TGTGCCAGCAGCCTGGGGGGCAACTTGAACACTGAAGCTTTCTTT.

CDR3: CASSSGGGWRGNEQFF. The CDR3 region has the DNA TGTGCCAGCAGTTCCGGGGGCGGGTGGCGGGGGAATGAGCAGTTCTTC. The J gene is TRBJ2-1, the V gene TRBV7-2, with TRBD2 as a possible D gene (7 bases). The CDR3 runs to 16 residues. V shed 6 bases and J shed 7 bases, with 22 bases lying between them. CDR1 SGHTA and CDR2 FQGNSA come from the germline V gene.

This clonotype has a count of ten or more. The chain employs TRBV10-3 and TRBJ2-3; D gene uncertain. The CDR3 runs to 15 residues. Trimming cost V 2 bases and J 2 bases, with 11 bases left between them. Germline-derived CDR1 and CDR2 are ENHRY and SYGVKD. This CDR3 is CAISEPGRVTDTQYF. CDR3 in DNA: TGTGCCATCAGTGAGCCTGGACGGGTCACAGATACGCAGTATTTT.